Listed below are T cell receptor beta chains from one sample, sequenced in a study of blood T cell repertoires in COVID-19. Profiled with immunoSEQ multiplex PCR; TCRdb holds only in-frame clones, not every one. The table has under 85,000 clones, 80% to 85% seen once; the top ten hold around a sixth. Sequenced material: peripheral blood. The receptors here all came from a man older than 75 with acute or convalescent COVID-19. Each CDR3 is given with its conserved first and last residue. The D gene is left open where the match is weak. The listing skips clone size in some rows; elsewhere it reads once, few, many or a size class.

DNA,CDR3,size,J,D,V
TGTGCCAGCAGCTCCGGCAGCATAGCGGAACAAGAGACCCAGTACTTC,CASSSGSIAEQETQYF,-,TRBJ2-5,-,TRBV7-2
TGTGCCAGCAGGGGACAGGGGGCGGCTGGAAACACCATATATTTT,CASRGQGAAGNTIYF,-,TRBJ1-3,TRBD1,TRBV28
TGCAGCGGAGACAGGGGCACTGAAGCTTTCTTT,CSGDRGTEAFF,-,TRBJ1-1,TRBD1,TRBV29-1
TGTGCCAGCAGCTTATCTCCTCCAGGAACGGGACAGGGTGGCTATGGCTACACCTTC,CASSLSPPGTGQGGYGYTF,-,TRBJ1-2,TRBD1,TRBV7-2
TGTGCCAGCAGTTCAGGGGTCGAGCAGTACTTC,CASSSGVEQYF,-,TRBJ2-7,-,TRBV6-5
TGTGCCAGCAGCCCAGACTCACAGGGGGCTGGCTACACCTTC,CASSPDSQGAGYTF,-,TRBJ1-2,TRBD1,TRBV9
TGCGCCAGCAGCCCGGGACTAGCGGGATGGGGTAGAGATACGCAGTATTTT,CASSPGLAGWGRDTQYF,-,TRBJ2-3,TRBD2,TRBV5-1
TGTGCCAGTACTCAGAGGACAGGGGATACGCAGTATTTT,CASTQRTGDTQYF,-,TRBJ2-3,TRBD1,TRBV19
TGTGCCAGCAGCTTAACCGAGGGAGCCGGCTACGAGCAGTACTTC,CASSLTEGAGYEQYF,-,TRBJ2-7,-,TRBV7-3
TGTGCCAGCAGCTTACGGGGGACAGGGGGCGAAGAGCAGTTCTTC,CASSLRGTGGEEQFF,-,TRBJ2-1,TRBD1,TRBV11-2
TGTGCCATCAGTGACCCCGGCCAGGGGGCGAATTATGGCTACACCTTC,CAISDPGQGANYGYTF,-,TRBJ1-2,TRBD1,TRBV10-3
TGTGCCAGCAGTTATTGGTCGGGGTCCCGATCTGGGGCCAACGTCCTGACTTTC,CASSYWSGSRSGANVLTF,-,TRBJ2-6,-,TRBV6-2/TRBV6-3
TGTGCCAGCAGTCGGTCCCCAACCGGGGAGCTGTTTTTT,CASSRSPTGELFF,few,TRBJ2-2,-,TRBV6-5
TGTGCCAGTAGTATAGCCGGGACAGGGGTCTATGGCTACACCTTC,CASSIAGTGVYGYTF,-,TRBJ1-2,TRBD1,TRBV19
TGTGCCACCAGCAGAGAGGCAGGAGGGAGGGAAAAACTGTTTTTT,CATSREAGGREKLFF,-,TRBJ1-4,-,TRBV15
TGTGCCAGCAGTTACGTTCCCAGGGATAAGACTGAAGCTTTCTTT,CASSYVPRDKTEAFF,few,TRBJ1-1,-,TRBV6-5
TGTGCCAGCAGTCCCCGGGACAGGCGGCGGGAGCAGTACTTC,CASSPRDRRREQYF,-,TRBJ2-7,TRBD1,TRBV6-5
TGCGCCAGCAGCCACGTCCAGGGGGAGCTGGGCTACACCTTC,CASSHVQGELGYTF,-,TRBJ1-2,TRBD1,TRBV4-3
TGTGCCAGCAGTGACCTCCCCGGAGGGGTGAGCACAGATACGCAGTATTTT,CASSDLPGGVSTDTQYF,-,TRBJ2-3,-,TRBV25-1
TGTGCCAGCAGTTTGTTTCAGGGTTATGGCTACACCTTC,CASSLFQGYGYTF,-,TRBJ1-2,-,TRBV12-3/TRBV12-4
TGTGCCAGCAGTCTGGGACAGGGGTATGGCTACACCTTC,CASSLGQGYGYTF,-,TRBJ1-2,TRBD1,TRBV27
TGTGCCAGCAGCTTAGACAGGCAGGGCTTGGGCACTGAAGCTTTCTTT,CASSLDRQGLGTEAFF,-,TRBJ1-1,-,TRBV11-2
TGCGCCAGCAGCTTGGCAGCTAGCGGCCTTTACAATGAGCAGTTCTTC,CASSLAASGLYNEQFF,once,TRBJ2-1,TRBD2,TRBV5-1
TGCGCCAGCAGCTTGGAAGGGAGCTCCTACAATGAGCAGTTCTTC,CASSLEGSSYNEQFF,-,TRBJ2-1,-,TRBV5-1
TGCGCCAGCAGCAGGACAGGGTTCAGCCGACGGGGCACTGAAGCTTTCTTT,CASSRTGFSRRGTEAFF,-,TRBJ1-1,TRBD1,TRBV5-1
TGTGCCAGCATTACAGGGGAAAGACAGCCCCAGCATTTT,CASITGERQPQHF,few,TRBJ1-5,TRBD1,TRBV28
TGTGCCAGCAGTGGGGGGGGCTACGGTTCCCCCTATGGCTACACCTTC,CASSGGGYGSPYGYTF,-,TRBJ1-2,-,TRBV6-1
TGCGCCAGCAGCGAGGGACTAGCGGGGGGATTCACAGATACGCAGTATTTT,CASSEGLAGGFTDTQYF,-,TRBJ2-3,TRBD2,TRBV5-1
TGTGCCAGCAGCCAATGGACTAGCGGGAGGGCGGATACGCAGTATTTT,CASSQWTSGRADTQYF,-,TRBJ2-3,TRBD2,TRBV14
TGTGCTAGCAGCTTAGCCCTCATAGCGGGGATATACGTCTACAATGAGCAGTTCTTC,CASSLALIAGIYVYNEQFF,-,TRBJ2-1,TRBD2,TRBV7-7
TGTGCCAGCAGCCCAGGAGGCCTCGTCTACGAGCAGTACTTC,CASSPGGLVYEQYF,-,TRBJ2-7,-,TRBV7-9
TGCGCCAGCAGGGAGGCAGACTTAAGGACCGGGGAGCTGTTTTTT,CASREADLRTGELFF,-,TRBJ2-2,-,TRBV4-1
TGCGCCAGCAGTCAAAGAGGGGACTTTTATGGCTACACCTTC,CASSQRGDFYGYTF,-,TRBJ1-2,-,TRBV23-1
TGTGCCAGCAGCGTAGTCGGGGGTTACGAGCAGTACTTC,CASSVVGGYEQYF,-,TRBJ2-7,-,TRBV9
TGTGCCAGCAGCTCACCTCTAGCGGGGGGTCGGGAGACCCAGTACTTC,CASSSPLAGGRETQYF,-,TRBJ2-5,TRBD2,TRBV3-1/TRBV3-2
TGTGCCACCAGCAGATCCGCCCTTCGAGGGGACTACCAATCCTTC,CATSRSALRGDYQSF,-,TRBJ2-7,TRBD2,TRBV15
TGTGCCAGCAGCCGGACAGGGATTTTACGAGGCTACACCTTC,CASSRTGILRGYTF,-,TRBJ1-2,TRBD1,TRBV5-6
TGTGCCAGCAGCTCCTCTGGGGGCCGAGATACGCAGTATTTT,CASSSSGGRDTQYF,-,TRBJ2-3,-,TRBV13
TGTGCCAGCAGCTTATTGCGGGAGAGGGACTACGAGCAGTACTTC,CASSLLRERDYEQYF,-,TRBJ2-7,TRBD2,TRBV7-6
TGTGCCAGCAGGGGGCGGGGATACGAGCAGTACTTC,CASRGRGYEQYF,-,TRBJ2-7,-,TRBV28
TGTGCCAGCAGCCCATCCAGGGTATTCAATGAGCAGTTCTTC,CASSPSRVFNEQFF,-,TRBJ2-1,-,TRBV7-2
TGTGCCAGCAGACGCCAGGGAGGGACCGGGGAGCTGTTTTTT,CASRRQGGTGELFF,-,TRBJ2-2,TRBD2,TRBV27
TGTGCCACCAGCAGACCCCCTTTCTCGGCGGGTGGCTACACCTTC,CATSRPPFSAGGYTF,-,TRBJ1-2,-,TRBV15
TGTGCCAGCAGTTTAGGGGGGGCCCAAGAGACCCAGTACTTC,CASSLGGAQETQYF,-,TRBJ2-5,-,TRBV6-6
TGCGCCAGCAGAATCGGGGAAGACTCCTACGAGCAGTACTTC,CASRIGEDSYEQYF,-,TRBJ2-7,-,TRBV5-1